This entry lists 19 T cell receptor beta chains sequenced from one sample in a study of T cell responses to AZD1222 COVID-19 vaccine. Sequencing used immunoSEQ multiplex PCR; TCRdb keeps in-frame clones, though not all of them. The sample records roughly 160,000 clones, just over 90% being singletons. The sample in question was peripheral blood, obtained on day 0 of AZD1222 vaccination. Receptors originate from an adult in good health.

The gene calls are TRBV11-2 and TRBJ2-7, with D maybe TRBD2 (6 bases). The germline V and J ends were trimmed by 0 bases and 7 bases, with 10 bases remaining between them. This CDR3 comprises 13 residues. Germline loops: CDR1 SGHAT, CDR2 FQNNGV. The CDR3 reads CASSLDPAGEQYF. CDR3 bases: TGTGCCAGCAGCTTAGACCCGGCGGGGGAGCAGTACTTC.

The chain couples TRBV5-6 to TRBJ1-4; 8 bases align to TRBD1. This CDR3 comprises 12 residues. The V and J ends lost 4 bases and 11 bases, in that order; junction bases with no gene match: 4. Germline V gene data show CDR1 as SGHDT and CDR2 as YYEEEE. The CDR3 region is CASSAQGGKLFF. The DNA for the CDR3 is TGTGCCAGCAGCGCACAGGGGGGTAAACTGTTTTTT.

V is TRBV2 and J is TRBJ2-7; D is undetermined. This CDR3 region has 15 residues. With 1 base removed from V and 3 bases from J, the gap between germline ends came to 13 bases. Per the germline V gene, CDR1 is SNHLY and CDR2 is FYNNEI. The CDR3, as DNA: TGTGCCAGCAGTGAAGTTTCACAGCGATTCTACGAGCAGTACTTC. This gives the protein CASSEVSQRFYEQYF.

CDR3 nucleotides: TGTGCCAGCAGTTTAGATTTTACAGGGTGGGACACTGAAGCTTTCTTT. Its protein product is CASSLDFTGWDTEAFF. V is TRBV6-5 and J is TRBJ1-1, with D perhaps TRBD1 (6 bases). Germline V lookup: CDR1 MNHEY, CDR2 SVGAGI. With 4 bases removed from V and 3 bases from J, the gap between germline ends came to 18 bases. The CDR3 runs to 16 residues.

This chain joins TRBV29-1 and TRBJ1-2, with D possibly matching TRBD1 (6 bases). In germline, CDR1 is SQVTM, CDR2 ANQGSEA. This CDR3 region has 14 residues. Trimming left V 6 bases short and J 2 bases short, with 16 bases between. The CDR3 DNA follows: TGCAGCGTGGGGAATTCAGGGGCCAACTATGGCTACACCTTC. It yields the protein CSVGNSGANYGYTF.

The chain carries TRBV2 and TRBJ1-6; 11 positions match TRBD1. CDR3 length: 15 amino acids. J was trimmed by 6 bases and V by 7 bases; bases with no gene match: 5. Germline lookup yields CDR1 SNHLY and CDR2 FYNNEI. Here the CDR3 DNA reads TGTGCCAGCATAATGGACAGGGGGCCTAATTCACCCCTCCACTTT. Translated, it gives CASIMDRGPNSPLHF.

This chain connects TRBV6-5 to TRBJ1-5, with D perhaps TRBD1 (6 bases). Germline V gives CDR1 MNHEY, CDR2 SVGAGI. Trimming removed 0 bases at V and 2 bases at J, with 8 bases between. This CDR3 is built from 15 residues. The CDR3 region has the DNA TGTGCCAGCAGTTACTCGTACAGGGGCAATCAGCCCCAGCATTTT. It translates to CASSYSYRGNQPQHF.

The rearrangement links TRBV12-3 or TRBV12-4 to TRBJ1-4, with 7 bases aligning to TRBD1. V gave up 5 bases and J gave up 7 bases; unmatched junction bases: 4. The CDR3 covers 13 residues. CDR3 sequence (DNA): TGTGCCAGCAGTAGGGGGCATCGTGAAAAACTGTTTTTT. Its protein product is CASSRGHREKLFF.

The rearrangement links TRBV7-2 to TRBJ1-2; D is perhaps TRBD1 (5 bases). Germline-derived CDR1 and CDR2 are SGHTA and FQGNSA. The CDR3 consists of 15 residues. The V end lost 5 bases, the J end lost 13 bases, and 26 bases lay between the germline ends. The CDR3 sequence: CASSPGRQRGLEGTF. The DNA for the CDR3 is TGTGCCAGCAGCCCCGGGAGACAGAGAGGGCTTGAGGGCACCTTC.

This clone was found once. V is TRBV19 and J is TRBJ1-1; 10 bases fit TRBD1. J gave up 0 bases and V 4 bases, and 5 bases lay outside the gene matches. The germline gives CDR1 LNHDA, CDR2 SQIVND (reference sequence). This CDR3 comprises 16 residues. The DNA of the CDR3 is TGTGCCAGTAGTAGGGGACAGGGGTTCGTGAACACTGAAGCTTTCTTT. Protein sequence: CASSRGQGFVNTEAFF.

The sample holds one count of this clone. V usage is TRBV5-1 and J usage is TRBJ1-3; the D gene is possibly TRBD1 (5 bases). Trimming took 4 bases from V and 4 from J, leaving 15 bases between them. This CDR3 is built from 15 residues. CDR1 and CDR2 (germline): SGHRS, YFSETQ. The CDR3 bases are TGCGCCAGCAGCCGTGACAGCAGCCAAGGAAACACCATATATTTT. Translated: CASSRDSSQGNTIYF.

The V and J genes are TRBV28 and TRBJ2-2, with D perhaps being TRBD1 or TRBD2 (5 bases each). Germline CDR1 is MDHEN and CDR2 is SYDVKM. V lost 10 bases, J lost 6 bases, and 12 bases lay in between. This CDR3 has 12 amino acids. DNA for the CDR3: TGTGCCACCGATGGGACCCCCGGGGAGCTGTTTTTT. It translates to CATDGTPGELFF. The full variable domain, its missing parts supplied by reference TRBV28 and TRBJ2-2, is DVKVTQSSRYLVKRTGEKVFLECVQDMDHENMFWYRQDPGLGLRLIYFSYDVKMKEKGDIPEGYSVSREKKERFSLILESASTNQTSMYLCATDGTPGELFFGEGSRLTVL.

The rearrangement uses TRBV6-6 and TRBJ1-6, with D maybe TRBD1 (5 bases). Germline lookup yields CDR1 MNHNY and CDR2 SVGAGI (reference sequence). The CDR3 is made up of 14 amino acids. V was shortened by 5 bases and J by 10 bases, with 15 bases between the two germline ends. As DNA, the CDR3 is TGTGCCAGCAGTCAACGGGACTTAGGATCACCCCTCCACTTT. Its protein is CASSQRDLGSPLHF.

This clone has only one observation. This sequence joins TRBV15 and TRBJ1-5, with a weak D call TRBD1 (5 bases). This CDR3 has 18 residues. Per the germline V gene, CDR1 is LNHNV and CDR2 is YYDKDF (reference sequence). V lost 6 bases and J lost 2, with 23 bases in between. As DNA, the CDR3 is TGTGCCACCAGACTAGTGTACAGGAGGGGCTCGGGCAATCAGCCCCAGCATTTT. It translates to CATRLVYRRGSGNQPQHF.

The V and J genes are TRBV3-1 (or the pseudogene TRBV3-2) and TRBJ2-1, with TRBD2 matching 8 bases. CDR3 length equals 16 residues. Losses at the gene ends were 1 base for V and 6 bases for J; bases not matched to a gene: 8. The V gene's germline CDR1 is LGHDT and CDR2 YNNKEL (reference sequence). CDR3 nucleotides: TGTGCCAGCAGCCAAGGTCGTAGCGGGGTCCTCAATGAGCAGTTCTTC. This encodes CASSQGRSGVLNEQFF.

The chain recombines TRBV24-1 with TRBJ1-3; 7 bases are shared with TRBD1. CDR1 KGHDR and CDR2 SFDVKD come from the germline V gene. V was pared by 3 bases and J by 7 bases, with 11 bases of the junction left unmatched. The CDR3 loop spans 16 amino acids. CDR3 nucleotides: TGTGCCACCAGTGATGGACAGGCGGACCGGTGGAACACCATATATTTT. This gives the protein CATSDGQADRWNTIYF.

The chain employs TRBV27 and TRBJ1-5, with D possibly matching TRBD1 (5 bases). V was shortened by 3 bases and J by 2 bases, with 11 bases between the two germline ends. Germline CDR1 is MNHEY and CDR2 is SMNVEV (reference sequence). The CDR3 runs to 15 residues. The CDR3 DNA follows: TGTGCCAGCAGTTTCGGGGCTTTGGGCAATCAGCCCCAGCATTTT. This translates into CASSFGALGNQPQHF.

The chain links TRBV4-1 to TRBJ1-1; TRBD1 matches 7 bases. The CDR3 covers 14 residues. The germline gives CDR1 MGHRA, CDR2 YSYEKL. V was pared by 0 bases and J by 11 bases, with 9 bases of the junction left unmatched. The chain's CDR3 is CASSQDLGDRAAFF. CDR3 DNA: TGCGCCAGCAGCCAAGATTTGGGTGACAGGGCTGCTTTCTTT.

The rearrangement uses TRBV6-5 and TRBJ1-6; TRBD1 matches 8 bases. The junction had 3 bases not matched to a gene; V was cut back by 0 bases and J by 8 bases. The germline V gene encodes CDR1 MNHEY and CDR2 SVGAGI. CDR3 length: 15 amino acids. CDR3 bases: TGTGCCAGCAGTTACTCGCTGGACAGGGATTCACCCCTCCACTTT. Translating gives CASSYSLDRDSPLHF.